This T cell receptor beta chain was observed in a study of Graves' ophthalmopathy and Graves' hyperthyroidism. General study findings and limits: Most thyroid-expanded clonotypes exceeding 0.001 frequency were also found in blood. Both a roughly 66% sensitivity and a 72.22% specificity characterized the model's predictions of ophthalmopathy progression.

V was trimmed by 4 bases and J by 5 bases, leaving 14 bases between them. This CDR3 has 14 residues. From germline, CDR1 is WSHSY and CDR2 SAAADI. In the case of this clonotype: Its antigen is not identified.

Amplification of TCR beta CDR3 regions used RNA transcripts. An opening RT-PCR round employed HTBI primers and preceded a second-round multiplex PCR. Using its own MiXCR run on the multiplex PCR reads, TCRdb lists one record per CDR3 protein. Here the sample spans more than 1,000,000 distinct CDR3 sequences, less than 45% being singletons. Sample: peripheral blood or thyroid tissue (not recorded which). The gene calls are TRBV10-2 and TRBJ1-2; possible D gene TRBD1, 5 bases. This clonotype was sampled from an adult man with Graves' hyperthyroidism. The CDR3 reads CASSAGDRSYGYTF. The CDR3 DNA reads as TGCGCCAGCAGTGCCGGGGACCGCTCGTATGGCTACACCTTC.